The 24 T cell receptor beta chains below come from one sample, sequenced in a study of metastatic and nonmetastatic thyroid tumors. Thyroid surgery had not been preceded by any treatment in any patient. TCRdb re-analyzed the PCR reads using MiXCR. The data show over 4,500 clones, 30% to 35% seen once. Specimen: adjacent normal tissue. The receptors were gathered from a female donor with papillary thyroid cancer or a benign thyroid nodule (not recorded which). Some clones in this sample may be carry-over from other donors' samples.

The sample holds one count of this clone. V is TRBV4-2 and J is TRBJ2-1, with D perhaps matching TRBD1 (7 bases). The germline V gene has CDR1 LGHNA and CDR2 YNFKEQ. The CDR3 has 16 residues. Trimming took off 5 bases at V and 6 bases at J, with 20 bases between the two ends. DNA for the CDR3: TGTGCCAGCAGCGGAGACAGGGAGGTCTCCCTCAATGAGCAGTTCTTC. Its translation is CASSGDREVSLNEQFF.

The CDR3 reads CASSYFDSGQPQHF. In DNA form, the CDR3 reads TGTGCCAGCAGTTACTTCGACAGTGGACAGCCCCAGCATTTT. The rearrangement links TRBV6-2 or TRBV6-3 to TRBJ1-5; D might be TRBD1 (5 bases). CDR1 is MNHEY and CDR2 is SVGEGT in the germline V gene. This CDR3 contains 14 residues. The V and J ends lost 1 base and 7 bases respectively, with 11 bases between them.

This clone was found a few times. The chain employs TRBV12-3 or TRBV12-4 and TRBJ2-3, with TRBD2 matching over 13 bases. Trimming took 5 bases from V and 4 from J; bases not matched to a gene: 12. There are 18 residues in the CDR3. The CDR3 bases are TGTGCCAGCAGTCCCGCGCGGGGGACTAGCGGGGATGCAGATACGCAGTATTTT. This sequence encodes CASSPARGTSGDADTQYF.

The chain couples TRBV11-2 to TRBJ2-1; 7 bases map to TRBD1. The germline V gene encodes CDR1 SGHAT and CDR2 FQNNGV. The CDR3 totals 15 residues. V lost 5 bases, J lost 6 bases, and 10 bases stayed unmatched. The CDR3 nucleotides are TGTGCCAGCAGCCCAGAGGACAGGCTGGGCAATGAGCAGTTCTTC. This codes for CASSPEDRLGNEQFF. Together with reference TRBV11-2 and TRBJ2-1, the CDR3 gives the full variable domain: EAGVAQSPRYKIIEKRQSVAFWCNPISGHATLYWYQQILGQGPKLLIQFQNNGVVDDSQLPKDRFSAERLKGVDSTLKIQPAKLEDSAVYLCASSPEDRLGNEQFFGPGTRLTVL.

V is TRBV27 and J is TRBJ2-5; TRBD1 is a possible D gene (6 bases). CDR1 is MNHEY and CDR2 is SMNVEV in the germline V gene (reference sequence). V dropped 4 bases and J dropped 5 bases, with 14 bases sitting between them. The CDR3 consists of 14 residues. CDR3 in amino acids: CASSSLQGGETQYF. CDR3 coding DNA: TGTGCCAGCAGTTCCTTACAGGGTGGGGAGACCCAGTACTTC.

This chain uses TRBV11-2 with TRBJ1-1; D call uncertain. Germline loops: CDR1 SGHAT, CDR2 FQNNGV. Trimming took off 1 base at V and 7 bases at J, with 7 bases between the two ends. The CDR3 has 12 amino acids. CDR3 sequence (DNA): TGTGCCAGCAGCTTAGTGGGGTATGAAGCTTTCTTT. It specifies CASSLVGYEAFF.

The CDR3, as DNA: TGTGCCAGCTCACGACGGGACAGGGAGATAGAAAAACTGTTTTTT. Amino acid sequence: CASSRRDREIEKLFF. The V gene is TRBV18, the J gene TRBJ1-4; TRBD1 aligns across 9 bases. The CDR3 is made up of 15 amino acids. CDR1 and CDR2 from the germline V gene are KGHSH and LQKENI. V was pared by 4 bases and J by 8 bases, with 8 bases of the junction left unmatched.

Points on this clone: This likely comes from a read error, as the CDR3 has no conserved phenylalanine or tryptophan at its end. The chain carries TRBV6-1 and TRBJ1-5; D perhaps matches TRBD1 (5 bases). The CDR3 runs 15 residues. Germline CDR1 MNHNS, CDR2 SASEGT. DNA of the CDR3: TGTGCCAACAAATTTGGGGGGTTAGGCAATAAGCCCCAGCATTCT. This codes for CANKFGGLGNKPQHS.

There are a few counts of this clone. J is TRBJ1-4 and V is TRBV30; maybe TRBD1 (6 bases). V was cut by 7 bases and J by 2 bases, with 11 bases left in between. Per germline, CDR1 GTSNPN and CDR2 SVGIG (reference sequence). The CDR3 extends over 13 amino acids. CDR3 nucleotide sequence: TGTGCCTTCACAGGGCCTACTAATGAAAAACTGTTTTTT. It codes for CAFTGPTNEKLFF. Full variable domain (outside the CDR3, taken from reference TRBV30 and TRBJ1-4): SQTIHQWPATLVQPVGSPLSLECTVEGTSNPNLYWYRQAAGRGLQLLFYSVGIGQISSEVPQNLSASRPQDRQFILSSKKLLLSDSGFYLCAFTGPTNEKLFFGSGTQLSVL.

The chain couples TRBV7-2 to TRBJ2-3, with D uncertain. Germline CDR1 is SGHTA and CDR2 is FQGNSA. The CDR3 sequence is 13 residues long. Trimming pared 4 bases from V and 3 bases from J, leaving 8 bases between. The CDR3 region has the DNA TGTGCCAGCAGCTCCCTAGGAACAGATACGCAGTATTTT. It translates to CASSSLGTDTQYF.

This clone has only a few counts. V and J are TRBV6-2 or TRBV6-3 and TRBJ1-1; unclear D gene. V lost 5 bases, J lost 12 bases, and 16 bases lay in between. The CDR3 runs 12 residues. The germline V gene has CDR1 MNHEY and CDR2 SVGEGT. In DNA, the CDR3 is TGTGCCAGCAGTCCCCCGCAAAAAGGAACTTTCTTT. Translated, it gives CASSPPQKGTFF.

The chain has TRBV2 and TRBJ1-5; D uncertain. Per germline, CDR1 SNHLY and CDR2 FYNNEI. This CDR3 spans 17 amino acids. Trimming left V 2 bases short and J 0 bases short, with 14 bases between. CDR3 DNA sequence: TGTGCCAGCAGTGAATCGGGGAACCGGTATAGCAATCAGCCCCAGCATTTT. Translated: CASSESGNRYSNQPQHF.

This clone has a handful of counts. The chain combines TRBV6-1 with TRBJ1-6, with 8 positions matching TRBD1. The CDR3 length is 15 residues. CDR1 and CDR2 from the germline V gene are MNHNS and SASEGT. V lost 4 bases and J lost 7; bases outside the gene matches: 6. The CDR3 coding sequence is TGTGCCAGCAGTGCTACCACAGGGGGGAATTCACCCCTCCACTTT. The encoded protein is CASSATTGGNSPLHF.

CDR3 DNA: TGTGCCAGTATTAAAGGGGGCACTGAAGCTTTCTTT. Its translation is CASIKGGTEAFF. The genes are TRBV6-1 and TRBJ1-1; D is perhaps TRBD1 (6 bases). The V and J ends lost 9 bases and 4 bases respectively, with 12 bases between them. From germline, CDR1 is MNHNS and CDR2 SASEGT. The CDR3 sequence is 12 residues long.

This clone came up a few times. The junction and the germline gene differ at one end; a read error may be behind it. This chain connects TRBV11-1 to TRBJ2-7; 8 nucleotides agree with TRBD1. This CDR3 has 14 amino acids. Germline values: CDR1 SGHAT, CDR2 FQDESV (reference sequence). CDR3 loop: CASTLQGVDYEQYF. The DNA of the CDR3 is TGTGCCAGCACCTTACAGGGGGTTGACTACGAGCAGTACTTC.

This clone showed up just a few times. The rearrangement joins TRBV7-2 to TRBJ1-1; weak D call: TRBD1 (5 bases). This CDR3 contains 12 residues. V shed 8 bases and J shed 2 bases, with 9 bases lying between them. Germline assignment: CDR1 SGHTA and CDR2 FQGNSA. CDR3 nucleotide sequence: TGTGCCAGCGGGGGGTTTAACACTGAAGCTTTCTTT. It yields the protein CASGGFNTEAFF.

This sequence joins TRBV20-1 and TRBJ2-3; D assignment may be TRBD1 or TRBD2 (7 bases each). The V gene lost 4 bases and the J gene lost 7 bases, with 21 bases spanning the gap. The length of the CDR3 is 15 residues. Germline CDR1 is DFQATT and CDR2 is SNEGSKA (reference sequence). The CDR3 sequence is CSAKKTGRGAHTQYF. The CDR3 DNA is TGCAGTGCTAAGAAGACAGGGAGGGGGGCGCATACGCAGTATTTT.

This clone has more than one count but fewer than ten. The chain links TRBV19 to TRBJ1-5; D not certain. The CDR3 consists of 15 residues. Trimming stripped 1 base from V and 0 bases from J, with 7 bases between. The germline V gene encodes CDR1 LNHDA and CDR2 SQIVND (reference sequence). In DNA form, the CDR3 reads TGTGCCAGTAGTATAGGGCACTATAGCAATCAGCCCCAGCATTTT. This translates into CASSIGHYSNQPQHF. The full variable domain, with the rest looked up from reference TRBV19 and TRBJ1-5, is DGGITQSPKYLFRKEGQNVTLSCEQNLNHDAMYWYRQDPGQGLRLIYYSQIVNDFQKGDIAEGYSVSREKKESFPLTVTSAQKNPTAFYLCASSIGHYSNQPQHFGDGTRLSIL.

CDR3 nucleotide sequence: TGCAGTGCTAATGGGGTGGGAGGGACCTACGAGCAGTACTTC. It specifies CSANGVGGTYEQYF. The rearrangement links TRBV20-1 to TRBJ2-7; the match to TRBD2 covers 7 bases. There are 14 residues in the CDR3. The germline CDR1 and CDR2 sequences are DFQATT and SNEGSKA (reference sequence). V lost 4 bases to trimming and J lost 2 bases; unmatched junction nucleotides: 8.

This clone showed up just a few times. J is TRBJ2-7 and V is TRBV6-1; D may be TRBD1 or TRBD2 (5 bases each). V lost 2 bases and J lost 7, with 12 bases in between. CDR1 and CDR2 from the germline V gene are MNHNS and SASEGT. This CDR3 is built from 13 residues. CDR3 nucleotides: TGTGCCAGCAGTGAATGGGGGAACGGTGAGCAGTACTTC. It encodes CASSEWGNGEQYF.

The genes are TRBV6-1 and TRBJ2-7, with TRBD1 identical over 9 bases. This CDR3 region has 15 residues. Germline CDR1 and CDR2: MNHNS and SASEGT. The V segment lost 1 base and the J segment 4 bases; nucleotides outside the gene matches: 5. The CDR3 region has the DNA TGTGCCAGCAGTGAAGAAATACAGGGGGCATACGAGCAGTACTTC. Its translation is CASSEEIQGAYEQYF.

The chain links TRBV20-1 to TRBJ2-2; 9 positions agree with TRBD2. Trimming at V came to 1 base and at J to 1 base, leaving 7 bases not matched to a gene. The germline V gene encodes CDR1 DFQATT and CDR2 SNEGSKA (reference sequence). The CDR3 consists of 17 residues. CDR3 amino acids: CSARGAGLAGNTGELFF. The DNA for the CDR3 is TGCAGTGCTAGAGGGGCGGGACTAGCAGGGAACACCGGGGAGCTGTTTTTT.

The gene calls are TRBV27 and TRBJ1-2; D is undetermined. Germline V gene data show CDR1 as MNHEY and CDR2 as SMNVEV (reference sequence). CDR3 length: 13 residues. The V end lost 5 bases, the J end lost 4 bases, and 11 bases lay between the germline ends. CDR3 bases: TGTGCCAGCAGTCAGGCAGGCCGCTATGGCTACACCTTC. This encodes CASSQAGRYGYTF.

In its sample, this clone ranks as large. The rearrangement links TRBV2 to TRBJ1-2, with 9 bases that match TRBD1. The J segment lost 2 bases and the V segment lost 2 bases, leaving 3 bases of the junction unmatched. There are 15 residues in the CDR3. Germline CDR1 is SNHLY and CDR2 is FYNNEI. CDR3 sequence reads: CASSEPGQGNYGYTF. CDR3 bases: TGTGCCAGCAGTGAACCGGGACAGGGAAACTATGGCTACACCTTC.